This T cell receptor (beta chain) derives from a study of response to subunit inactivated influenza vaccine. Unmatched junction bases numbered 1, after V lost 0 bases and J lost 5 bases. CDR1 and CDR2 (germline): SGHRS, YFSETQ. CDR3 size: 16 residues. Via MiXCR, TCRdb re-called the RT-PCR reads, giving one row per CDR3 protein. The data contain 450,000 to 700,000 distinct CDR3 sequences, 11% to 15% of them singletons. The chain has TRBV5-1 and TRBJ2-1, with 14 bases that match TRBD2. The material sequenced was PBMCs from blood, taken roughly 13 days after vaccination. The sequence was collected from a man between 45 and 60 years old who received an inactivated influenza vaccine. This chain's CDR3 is CASSLGLAGGDNEQFF. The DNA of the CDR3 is TGCGCCAGCAGCTTGGGACTAGCGGGGGGGGACAATGAGCAGTTCTTC.